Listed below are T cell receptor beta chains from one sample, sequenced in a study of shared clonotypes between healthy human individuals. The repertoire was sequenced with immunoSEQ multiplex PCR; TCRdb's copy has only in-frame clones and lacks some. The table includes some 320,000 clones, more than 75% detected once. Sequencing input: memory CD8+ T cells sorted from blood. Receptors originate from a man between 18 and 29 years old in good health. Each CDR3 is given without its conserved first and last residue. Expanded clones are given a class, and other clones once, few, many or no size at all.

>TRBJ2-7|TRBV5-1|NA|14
ASSWVSIRTSYEQY
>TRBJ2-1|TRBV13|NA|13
ASSFLGGGNNEQF
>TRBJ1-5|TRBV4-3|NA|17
ASSQSGTGPLHSNQPQH
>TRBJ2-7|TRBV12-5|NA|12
ASGLSGATYEQY
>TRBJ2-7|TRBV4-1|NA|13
ASSQEGVGSYEQY
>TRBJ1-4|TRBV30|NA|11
AWDGERNEKLF
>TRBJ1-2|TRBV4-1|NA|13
ASSPVGQGDYGYT
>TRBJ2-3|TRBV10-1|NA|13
ASSEYAGSTDTQY
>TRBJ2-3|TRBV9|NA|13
ASSDPGQSTDTQY
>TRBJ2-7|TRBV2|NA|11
ASSEALDNEQY
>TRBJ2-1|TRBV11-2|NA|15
ASSSRLAGGSYNEQF
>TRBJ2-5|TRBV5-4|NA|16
ASSLEPGLAPKGETQY
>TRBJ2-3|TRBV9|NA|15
ASSVGDRGRGTDTQY
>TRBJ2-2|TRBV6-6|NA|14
ASSYLAGANTGELF
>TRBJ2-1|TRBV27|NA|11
ASSLGGYNEQF
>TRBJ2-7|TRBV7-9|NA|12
ASSLGTDGYEQY
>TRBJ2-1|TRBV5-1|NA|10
ASSWTNNEQF
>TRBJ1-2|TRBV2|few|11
ASPGTGSNGYT
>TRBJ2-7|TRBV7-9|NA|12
ASSFGTGAYEQY
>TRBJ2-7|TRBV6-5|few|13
ASSKPSGSSYEQY
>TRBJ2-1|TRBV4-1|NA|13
ASSLHGGAYNEQF
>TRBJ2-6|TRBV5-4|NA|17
ASSSLGIGDVSGANVLT
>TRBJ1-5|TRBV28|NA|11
ASSSTGVQPQH
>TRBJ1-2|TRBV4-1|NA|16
ASSQDPAWYETGDGYT
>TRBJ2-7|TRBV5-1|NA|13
ASSLDRGFSYEQY
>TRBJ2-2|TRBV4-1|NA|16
ASSQALAGGPNTGELF
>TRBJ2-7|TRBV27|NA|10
ASSVKGYEQY
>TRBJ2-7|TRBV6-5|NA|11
ASSLGQGYEQY
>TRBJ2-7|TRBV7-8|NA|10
ASSSDGGEQY
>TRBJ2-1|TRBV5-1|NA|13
ASSLDTGAYNEQF
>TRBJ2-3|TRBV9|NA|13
ASSPEGDSTDTQY
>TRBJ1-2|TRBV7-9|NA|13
ASSLGDGSNYGYT
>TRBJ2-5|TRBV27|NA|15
ASSLNAWDGDQETQY
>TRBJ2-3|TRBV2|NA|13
ASSRRWDSTDTQY
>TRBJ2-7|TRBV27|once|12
ASRPGQGVWEQY
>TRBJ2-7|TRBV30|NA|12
AWSAAGGAYEQY
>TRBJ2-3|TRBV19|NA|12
ARGGQQSSDTQY
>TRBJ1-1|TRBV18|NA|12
ASSPPGSMPRAF
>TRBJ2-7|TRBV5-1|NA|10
ASSRMGVEQY
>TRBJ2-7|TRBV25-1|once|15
ASSEIRAGPQLYEQY
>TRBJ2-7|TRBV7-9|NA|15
ASSGPLVTPKTYEQY
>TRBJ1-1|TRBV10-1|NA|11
ASRQGYNTEAF
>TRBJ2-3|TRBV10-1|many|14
ASSELPGLATDTQY
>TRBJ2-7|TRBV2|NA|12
ASGENRVAYEQY
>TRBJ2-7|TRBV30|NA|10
AWEDRDYEQY
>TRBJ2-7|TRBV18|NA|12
ASSLPGQFYEQY
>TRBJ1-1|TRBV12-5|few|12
ASGLDTAYTEAF
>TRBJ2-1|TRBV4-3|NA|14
ASSQVSGSSYNEQF
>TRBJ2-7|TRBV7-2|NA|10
ASSFTGYEQY
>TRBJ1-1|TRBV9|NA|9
ASSPVQGAF
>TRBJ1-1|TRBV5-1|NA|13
ASSLGTGASSEAF
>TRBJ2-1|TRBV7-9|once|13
ASSSSGRRYNEQF
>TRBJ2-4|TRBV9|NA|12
ASSAGDSKNIQY